The rows below give T cell receptor beta chains drawn from one sample of a study of T-cell memory formation after mild COVID-19. In TCRdb, the 5' RACE reads were re-called with MiXCR into one record per CDR3 protein. This sample has approximately 52,000 distinct CDR3 sequences, with approximately 9% found just once. Source material: PBMCs or a T cell subset sorted from them (not recorded which). All receptors come from an adult woman who had mild COVID-19 (a few samples of this study predate the infection). Cell type and time point are not known. The CDR3 runs from the conserved cysteine through the conserved F or W. D genes are given only for firm matches. Clone size, where shown, is once, few, many, or a class for clones that have expanded.

j_call v_call d_call clone_size cdr3_aa cdr3_nt
TRBJ1-1 TRBV5-5 . . CASMYGGNTEAFF TGTGCCAGCATGTACGGGGGTAACACTGAAGCTTTCTTT
TRBJ2-1 TRBV24-1 . many CATGSSDYNEQFF TGTGCCACCGGGAGTAGCGACTACAATGAGCAGTTCTTC
TRBJ2-6 TRBV5-1 . many CASSLPTGEGANVLTF TGCGCCAGCAGCTTGCCTACGGGGGAAGGGGCCAACGTCCTGACTTTC
TRBJ2-7 TRBV12-3/TRBV12-4 TRBD2 . CASSLRQAGGLDEQYF TGTGCCAGCAGTTTAAGGCAAGCGGGGGGGCTCGACGAGCAGTACTTC
TRBJ1-1 TRBV20-1 . . CSVSLGDTEAFF TGCAGTGTTAGTCTAGGGGACACTGAAGCTTTCTTT
TRBJ2-3 TRBV5-1 TRBD1 many CASSVRDRGSDTQYF TGCGCCAGCAGCGTCCGGGACAGGGGATCAGATACGCAGTATTTT
TRBJ1-2 TRBV7-8 . few CASSLRDTYYGYTF TGTGCCAGCAGCCTACGGGACACCTACTATGGCTACACCTTC
TRBJ1-4 TRBV4-1 . many CASSQAPHRATNEKLFF TGCGCCAGCAGCCAAGCCCCACACAGGGCAACTAATGAAAAACTGTTTTTT
TRBJ2-7 TRBV6-6 TRBD1 few CASSYSNRGDEQYF TGTGCCAGCAGTTACTCGAACAGGGGCGACGAGCAGTACTTC
TRBJ2-3 TRBV18 TRBD2 . CASSPQRRGGAYTQYF TGTGCCAGCTCACCCCAGCGGCGGGGGGGCGCGTATACGCAGTATTTT
TRBJ2-7 TRBV5-4 TRBD2 few CASNPGREPDEQYF TGTGCCAGCAACCCGGGGCGGGAGCCGGACGAGCAGTACTTC
TRBJ1-4 TRBV10-3 . few CAIRSSPEEKLFF TGTGCCATCAGATCCTCGCCGGAGGAAAAACTGTTTTTT
TRBJ2-7 TRBV29-1 . . CSVGVASYEQYF TGCAGCGTGGGGGTGGCATCCTACGAGCAGTACTTC
TRBJ1-6 TRBV2 . . CASSRQGTSPLHF TGTGCCAGCAGTCGTCAGGGCACTTCACCCCTCCACTTT
TRBJ1-3 TRBV14 TRBD1 many CASSQYTGTDSGNTIYF TGTGCCAGCAGCCAATATACCGGGACAGACTCTGGAAACACCATATATTTT
TRBJ2-3 TRBV7-2 . many CASSRDYLSTDTQYF TGTGCCAGCAGCCGAGACTATTTAAGCACAGATACGCAGTATTTT
TRBJ2-7 TRBV5-1 . . CASSYKGAPYEQYF TGCGCCAGCAGCTACAAGGGTGCCCCCTACGAGCAGTACTTC
TRBJ2-7 TRBV20-1 TRBD2 . CSARPTASGATYEQYF TGCAGTGCTAGACCAACTGCTAGCGGGGCCACCTACGAGCAGTACTTC
TRBJ2-3 TRBV5-1 TRBD2 few CASSLAAGLAGNTDTQYF TGCGCCAGCAGCTTGGCGGCCGGACTAGCGGGGAACACAGATACGCAGTATTTT
TRBJ2-3 TRBV7-2 . many CASSPPTDTQYF TGTGCCAGCAGCCCCCCCACAGATACGCAGTATTTT
TRBJ1-2 TRBV7-2 . few CASTASPGQGWDGYTF TGTGCCAGCACCGCCTCGCCGGGGCAGGGGTGGGATGGCTACACCTTC
TRBJ2-7 TRBV20-1 TRBD2 many CSARDLAGGLYEQYF TGCAGTGCTAGGGATCTAGCGGGAGGGCTTTACGAGCAGTACTTC
TRBJ2-7 TRBV6-1 . . CASSEAVGGWDEQYF TGTGCCAGCAGTGAAGCAGTAGGGGGTTGGGACGAGCAGTACTTC
TRBJ1-1 TRBV5-6 TRBD1 few CASRESDRDHTEAFF TGTGCCAGCAGGGAGTCGGACAGGGACCACACTGAAGCTTTCTTT
TRBJ2-7 TRBV7-9 TRBD2 . CASSSLAGGPNFYEQYF TGTGCCAGCAGCTCACTAGCGGGAGGCCCAAATTTCTACGAGCAGTACTTC
TRBJ1-2 TRBV24-1 TRBD1 few CATSDLDRGSGYTF TGTGCCACCAGTGATTTGGACAGGGGTAGCGGCTACACCTTC
TRBJ2-7 TRBV11-3 . . CASSSQGVISVYEQYF TGTGCCAGCAGTTCGCAAGGGGTGATTTCGGTCTACGAGCAGTACTTC
TRBJ2-7 TRBV18 TRBD1 many CASSPGRTGYEQYF TGTGCCAGCTCACCTGGTCGGACAGGCTACGAGCAGTACTTC
TRBJ2-1 TRBV6-2/TRBV6-3 . . CASSSRTGTDPREQFF TGTGCCAGCAGTTCCCGAACCGGGACCGACCCCAGAGAGCAGTTCTTC
TRBJ2-2 TRBV7-2 . . CASSLNHPRNTGELFF TGTGCCAGCAGCTTAAACCACCCAAGGAACACCGGGGAGCTGTTTTTT
TRBJ1-4 TRBV12-3/TRBV12-4 . many CASSFGNEKLFF TGTGCCAGCAGTTTTGGGAATGAAAAACTGTTTTTT
TRBJ1-4 TRBV20-1 . few CSARDPRATNEKLFF TGCAGTGCTAGAGACCCGAGAGCAACTAATGAAAAACTGTTTTTT
TRBJ2-7 TRBV5-1 . . CASSFLDLRYEQYF TGCGCCAGCAGCTTCTTGGACCTGCGCTACGAGCAGTACTTC
TRBJ2-5 TRBV12-3/TRBV12-4 TRBD1 many CASRETRTGQETQYF TGTGCCAGCAGGGAAACCCGGACAGGGCAAGAGACCCAGTACTTC
TRBJ1-4 TRBV20-1 . many CSATEGNEKLFF TGCAGTGCGACGGAGGGAAATGAAAAACTGTTTTTT
TRBJ2-1 TRBV27 TRBD2 few CASSTHNPGLAGVEQFF TGTGCCAGCAGTACCCATAATCCGGGACTAGCTGGTGTTGAGCAGTTCTTC
TRBJ2-1 TRBV4-2 . . CASSQTRISGRNNEQFF TGTGCCAGCAGCCAAACCCGCATCTCGGGACGTAACAATGAGCAGTTCTTC
TRBJ2-3 TRBV6-5 . . CASSYGGGGTDTQYF TGTGCCAGCAGTTACGGAGGCGGGGGCACAGATACGCAGTATTTT
TRBJ2-1 TRBV19 . . CASSILGLAVSEQFF TGTGCCAGTAGTATTCTGGGGCTAGCAGTAAGTGAGCAGTTCTTC
TRBJ2-1 TRBV14 TRBD2 few CASSRQRGTSGLYNEQFF TGTGCCAGCAGCCGTCAACGAGGGACTAGCGGGCTTTACAATGAGCAGTTCTTC
TRBJ2-1 TRBV10-2 . many CASTSDSSYNEQFF TGCGCCAGCACGTCCGATAGCTCCTACAATGAGCAGTTCTTC
TRBJ2-1 TRBV7-9 . many CASSWSSGTYNEQFF TGTGCCAGCAGCTGGAGTAGCGGCACCTACAATGAGCAGTTCTTC
TRBJ2-1 TRBV20-1 . many CSARVGTRNNEQFF TGCAGTGCTAGAGTTGGGACTCGGAACAATGAGCAGTTCTTC
TRBJ2-1 TRBV5-1 . many CASSPGFNEQFF TGCGCCAGCAGCCCGGGATTTAATGAGCAGTTCTTC
TRBJ1-1 TRBV29-1 . . CSVEDQASNTEAFF TGCAGCGTTGAAGATCAGGCGTCGAACACTGAAGCTTTCTTT
TRBJ1-5 TRBV18 TRBD1 few CASSNDRGPQHF TGTGCCAGCTCAAACGACAGGGGTCCCCAGCATTTT